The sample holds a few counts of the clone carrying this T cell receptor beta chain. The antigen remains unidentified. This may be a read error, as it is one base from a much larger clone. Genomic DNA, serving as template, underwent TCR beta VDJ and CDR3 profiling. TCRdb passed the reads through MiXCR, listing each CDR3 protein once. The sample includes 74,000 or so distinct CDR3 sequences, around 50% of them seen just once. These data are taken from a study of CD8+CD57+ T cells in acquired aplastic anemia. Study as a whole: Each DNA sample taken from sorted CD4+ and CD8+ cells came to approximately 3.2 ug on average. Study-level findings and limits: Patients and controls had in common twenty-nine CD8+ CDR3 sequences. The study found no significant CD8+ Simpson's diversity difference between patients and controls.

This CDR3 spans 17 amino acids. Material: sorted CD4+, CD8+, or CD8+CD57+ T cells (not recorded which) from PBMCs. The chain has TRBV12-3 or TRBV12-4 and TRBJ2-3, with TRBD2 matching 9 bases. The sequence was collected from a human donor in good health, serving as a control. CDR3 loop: CASSFAWTSARTDTRYF. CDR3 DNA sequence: TGTGCCAGCAGTTTTGCCTGGACTAGCGCCCGAACAGATACGCGGTATTTT.